Below, 8 T cell receptor beta chains from the same sample are listed, as sequenced in a study of low-dose radiotherapy and immunotherapy resistance in tumors. The time point is: after trial treatment. The treatment here: LDRT plus nivolumab, ipilimumab, low-dose cyclophosphamide and aspirin (RACIN trial). With a V-primer adapter and a constant-region primer, TCRs were amplified for about 20 PCR cycles. TCRdb independently ran MiXCR on the reads; one entry per CDR3 protein. The sample contains approximately 52,000 distinct CDR3 sequences, around 34% of which appear only once. This sample comprised PBMCs, obtained after low-dose radiotherapy plus immunotherapy. The receptors shown here come from a male donor with rectosigmoid adenocarcinoma.

At least ten counts were recorded for this clonotype. The V gene is TRBV6-5, the J gene TRBJ1-5; no definite D call. CDR3 length: 18 residues. Germline CDR1 is MNHEY and CDR2 is SVGAGI. Between the trimmed V and J ends, which lost 10 bases and 5 bases, there was a span of 30 bases. The CDR3 DNA reads TGTGCCACCGCACCCCTATACCAGACGGAGAGGGTATATCAGCCCCAGCATTTT. This translates into CATAPLYQTERVYQPQHF.

In this sample, this clonotype turned up many times. The chain employs TRBV5-4 and TRBJ2-5; TRBD1 matches 7 bases. Unmatched junction bases numbered 10, after V lost 4 bases and J lost 1 base. CDR1 is SGHNT, CDR2 YYREEE, per germline (reference sequence). The CDR3 extends over 16 amino acids. The CDR3 region is CASSPGGRDSQETQYF. Here the CDR3 DNA reads TGTGCCAGCAGCCCCGGAGGTCGGGACAGCCAAGAGACCCAGTACTTC. Based on the CDR3 plus reference TRBV5-4 and TRBJ2-5, the full variable domain is ETGVTQSPTHLIKTRGQQVTLRCSSQSGHNTVSWYQQALGQGPQFIFQYYREEENGRGNFPPRFSGLQFPNYSSELNVNALELDDSALYLCASSPGGRDSQETQYFGPGTRLLVL.

About this clonotype itself: A read error is likely here: a far larger clone is one base away. V gene TRBV13 combines with J gene TRBJ2-2, with TRBD1 matching over 8 bases. Germline-derived CDR1 and CDR2 are PRHDT and FYEKMQ (reference sequence). The CDR3 covers 17 residues. The CDR3 sequence is CASSTVTGTGNTGELYF. In DNA, the CDR3 is TGTGCCAGCAGCACAGTAACCGGGACAGGAAACACCGGGGAGCTGTATTTT.

Worth noting for this clonotype: This likely stems from a read error, as it lies one base from a far larger clone. The DNA for the CDR3 is TGTGCCAGCAGGTCCACTAGCGGGGGGGCTCTCTACAATGAGCAGTTCTTC. Its translation: CASRSTSGGALYNEQFF. This chain joins TRBV7-2 and TRBJ2-1; TRBD2 matches at 13 bases. The CDR3 is 17 amino acids. V shed 6 bases, J shed 3 bases, and the junction held 8 bases outside the gene matches. The germline V gene has CDR1 SGHTA and CDR2 FQGNSA.

This chain links TRBV10-3 with TRBJ2-1, with D unclear. CDR1 and CDR2 from the germline V gene are ENHRY and SYGVKD. V lost 2 bases to trimming and J lost 9 bases, with 5 bases between them. This CDR3 comprises 11 residues. This CDR3 is CAISELAEQFF. In nucleotides, the CDR3 is TGTGCCATCAGTGAGCTCGCTGAGCAGTTCTTC.

This clonotype was observed at least ten times. The chain employs TRBV5-6 and TRBJ2-7; TRBD2 is a possible D gene (6 bases). Germline loops: CDR1 SGHDT, CDR2 YYEEEE. Trimming took off 1 base at V and 6 bases at J, with 20 bases between the two ends. The CDR3 covers 16 residues. DNA for the CDR3: TGTGCCAGCAGCTTGAAGGGGAGGTCTCGTTATGGCGAGCAGTACTTC. Residues: CASSLKGRSRYGEQYF. Full variable domain (outside the CDR3, taken from reference TRBV5-6 and TRBJ2-7): DAGVTQSPTHLIKTRGQQVTLRCSPKSGHDTVSWYQQALGQGPQFIFQYYEEEERQRGNFPDRFSGHQFPNYSSELNVNALLLGDSALYLCASSLKGRSRYGEQYFGPGTRLTVT.

This clonotype was detected a few times. This chain links TRBV29-1 with TRBJ2-2, with 13 positions matching TRBD2. J gave up 8 bases and V 7 bases, and 4 bases lay outside the gene matches. Germline V lookup: CDR1 SQVTM, CDR2 ANQGSEA. This CDR3 spans 13 amino acids. In nucleotides, the CDR3 is TGCAGCGCCCGGACTAGCGGGGGAGGGGAGCTGTTTTTT. The encoded protein is CSARTSGGGELFF.

This clonotype was seen ten or more times. The V call is TRBV12-3 or TRBV12-4, the J call TRBJ2-1; TRBD2 matches at 12 bases. V lost 6 bases to trimming and J lost 3 bases; unmatched junction nucleotides: 3. This CDR3 region has 15 residues. CDR3 DNA sequence: TGTGCCAGCAGGTTACTAGCGGGAGGCTACAATGAGCAGTTCTTC. This gives the protein CASRLLAGGYNEQFF.